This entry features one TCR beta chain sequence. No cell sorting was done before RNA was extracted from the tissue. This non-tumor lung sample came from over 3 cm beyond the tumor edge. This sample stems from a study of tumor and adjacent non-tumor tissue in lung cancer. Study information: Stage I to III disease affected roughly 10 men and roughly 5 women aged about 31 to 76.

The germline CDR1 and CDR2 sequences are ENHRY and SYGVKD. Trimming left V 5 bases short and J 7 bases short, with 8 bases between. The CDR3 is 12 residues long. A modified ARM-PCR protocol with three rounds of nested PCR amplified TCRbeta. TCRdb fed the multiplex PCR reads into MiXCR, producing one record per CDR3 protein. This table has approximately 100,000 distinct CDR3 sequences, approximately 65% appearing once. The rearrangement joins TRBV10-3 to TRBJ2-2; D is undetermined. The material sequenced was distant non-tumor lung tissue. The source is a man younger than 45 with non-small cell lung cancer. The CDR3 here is CAISTLGGELFF. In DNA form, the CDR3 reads TGTGCCATCAGTACTCTGGGCGGGGAGCTGTTTTTT.